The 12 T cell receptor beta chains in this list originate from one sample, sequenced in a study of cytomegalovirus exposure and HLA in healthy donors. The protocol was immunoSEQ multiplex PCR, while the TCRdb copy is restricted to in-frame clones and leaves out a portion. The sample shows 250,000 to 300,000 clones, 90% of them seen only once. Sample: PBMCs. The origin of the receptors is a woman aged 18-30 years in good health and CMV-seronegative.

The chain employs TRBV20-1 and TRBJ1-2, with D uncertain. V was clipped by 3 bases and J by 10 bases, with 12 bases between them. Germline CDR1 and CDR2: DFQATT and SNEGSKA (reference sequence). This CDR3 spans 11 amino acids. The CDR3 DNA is TGCAGTGCTAGCCTCAGAACAGACTACACCTTC. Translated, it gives CSASLRTDYTF.

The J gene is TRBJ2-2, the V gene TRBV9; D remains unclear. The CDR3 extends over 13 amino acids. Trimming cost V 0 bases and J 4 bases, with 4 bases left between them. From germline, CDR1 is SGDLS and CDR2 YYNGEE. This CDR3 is CASSVGVTGELFF. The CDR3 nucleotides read TGTGCCAGCAGCGTAGGAGTCACCGGGGAGCTGTTTTTT.

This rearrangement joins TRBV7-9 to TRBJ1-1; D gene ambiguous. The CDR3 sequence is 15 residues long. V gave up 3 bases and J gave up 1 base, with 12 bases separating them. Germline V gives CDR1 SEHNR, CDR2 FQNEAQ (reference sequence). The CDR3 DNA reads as TGTGCCAGCAGCTTCGGTTTACCCAAGAACACTGAAGCTTTCTTT. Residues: CASSFGLPKNTEAFF.

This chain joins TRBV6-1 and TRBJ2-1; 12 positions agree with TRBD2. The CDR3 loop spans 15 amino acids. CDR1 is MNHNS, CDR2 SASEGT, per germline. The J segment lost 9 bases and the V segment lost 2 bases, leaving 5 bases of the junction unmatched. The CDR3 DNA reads TGTGCCAGCAGTGAACTAGCGGGGGGGCTCGGTGAGCAGTTCTTC. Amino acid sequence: CASSELAGGLGEQFF.

The CDR3 region has the DNA TGTGCCAGCAGCTTGTTAACAGATACGCAGTATTTT. It specifies CASSLLTDTQYF. V gene TRBV5-6 combines with J gene TRBJ2-3, with D unclear. V was shortened by 1 base and J by 3 bases, with 3 bases between the two germline ends. CDR1 SGHDT and CDR2 YYEEEE come from the germline V gene. CDR3 length: 12 residues.

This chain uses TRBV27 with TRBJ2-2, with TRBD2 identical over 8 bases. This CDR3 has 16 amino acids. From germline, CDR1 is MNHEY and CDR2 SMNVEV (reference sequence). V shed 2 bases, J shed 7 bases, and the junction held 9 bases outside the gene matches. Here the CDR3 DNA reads TGTGCCAGCAGTTTACTCGGGGGGGGCCTTGGCGGGGAGCTGTTTTTT. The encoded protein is CASSLLGGGLGGELFF.

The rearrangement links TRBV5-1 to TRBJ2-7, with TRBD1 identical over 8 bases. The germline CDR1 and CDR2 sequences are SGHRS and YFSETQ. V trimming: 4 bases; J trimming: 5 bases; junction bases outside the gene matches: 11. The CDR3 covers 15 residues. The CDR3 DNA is TGCGCCAGCAGCACTCGACAGGGGCGTATGGACGAGCAGTACTTC. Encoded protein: CASSTRQGRMDEQYF.

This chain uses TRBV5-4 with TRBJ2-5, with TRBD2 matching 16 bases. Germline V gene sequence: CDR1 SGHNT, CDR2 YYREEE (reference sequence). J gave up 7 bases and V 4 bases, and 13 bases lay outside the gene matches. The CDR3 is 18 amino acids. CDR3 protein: CASSPSTGTSGGAGTQYF. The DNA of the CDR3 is TGTGCCAGCAGCCCCTCAACCGGGACTAGCGGGGGGGCGGGGACCCAGTACTTC.

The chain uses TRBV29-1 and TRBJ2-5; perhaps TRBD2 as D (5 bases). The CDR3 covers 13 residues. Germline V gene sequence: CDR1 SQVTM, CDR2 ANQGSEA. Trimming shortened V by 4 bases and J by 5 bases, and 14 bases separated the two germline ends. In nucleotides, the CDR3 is TGCAGCGTTGGGGGAGTCCTTCAGGAGACCCAGTACTTC. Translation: CSVGGVLQETQYF.

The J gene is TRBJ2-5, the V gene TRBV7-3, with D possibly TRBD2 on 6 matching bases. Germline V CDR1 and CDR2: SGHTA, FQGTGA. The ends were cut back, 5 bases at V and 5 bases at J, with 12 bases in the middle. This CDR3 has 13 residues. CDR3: CASSPSGSETQYF. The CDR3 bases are TGTGCCAGCAGCCCCTCCGGGAGCGAGACCCAGTACTTC.

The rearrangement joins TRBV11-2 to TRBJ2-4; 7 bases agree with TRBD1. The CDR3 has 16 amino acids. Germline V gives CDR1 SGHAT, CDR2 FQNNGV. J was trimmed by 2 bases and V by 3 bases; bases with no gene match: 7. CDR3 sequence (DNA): TGTGCCAGCAGCTTCCCTGTACAGGGGTCCAAAAACATTCAGTACTTC. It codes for CASSFPVQGSKNIQYF.

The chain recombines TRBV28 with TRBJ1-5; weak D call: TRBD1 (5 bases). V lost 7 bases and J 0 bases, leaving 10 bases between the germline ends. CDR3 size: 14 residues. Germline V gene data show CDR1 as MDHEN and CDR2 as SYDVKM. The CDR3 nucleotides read TGTGCCAGCAAGGGGATCTATAGCAATCAGCCCCAGCATTTT. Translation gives CASKGIYSNQPQHF.